This is a list of T cell receptor beta chains from one sample in a study of shared clonotypes between healthy human individuals. Sequenced by immunoSEQ multiplex PCR; TCRdb stores in-frame clones only, minus some. The sample yields about 460,000 clones, over 60% seen once. Sequences were obtained from PBMCs. The receptor set was obtained from a woman between 35 and 50 years old in good health. Some clones in this sample may be carry-over from other donors' samples. Each CDR3 is given with its conserved first and last residue. A D gene is named only where the DNA matches it firmly. Some rows mark clone size as missing; the rest say once, few, many or name a class of expanded clone.

clone_size: .
j_call: TRBJ2-2
v_call: TRBV5-4
d_call: TRBD1
cdr3_aa: CASSLDGQGGTGELFF
cdr3_nt: TGTGCCAGCAGCCTGGATGGACAGGGCGGCACCGGGGAGCTGTTTTTT

clone_size: .
j_call: TRBJ1-1
v_call: TRBV2
d_call: .
cdr3_aa: CASFPDRNTEAFF
cdr3_nt: TGTGCCAGCTTCCCAGACAGGAACACTGAAGCTTTCTTT

clone_size: .
j_call: TRBJ2-7
v_call: TRBV29-1
d_call: TRBD2
cdr3_aa: CSVALAGGSYEQYF
cdr3_nt: TGCAGCGTGGCCCTCGCGGGAGGCTCCTACGAGCAGTACTTC

clone_size: .
j_call: TRBJ2-3
v_call: TRBV14
d_call: .
cdr3_aa: CASSQGGGTGRESTQYF
cdr3_nt: TGTGCCAGCAGCCAAGGGGGAGGGACAGGAAGAGAAAGTACGCAGTATTTT

clone_size: .
j_call: TRBJ1-3
v_call: TRBV4-2
d_call: .
cdr3_aa: CASSQGITGGNTIYF
cdr3_nt: TGTGCCAGCAGCCAAGGGATCACAGGTGGAAACACCATATATTTT

clone_size: many
j_call: TRBJ2-7
v_call: TRBV27
d_call: TRBD2
cdr3_aa: CASSLRVGAGTYEQYF
cdr3_nt: TGTGCCAGCAGTTTACGGGTGGGAGCGGGGACCTACGAGCAGTACTTC

clone_size: .
j_call: TRBJ1-2
v_call: TRBV5-1
d_call: TRBD1
cdr3_aa: CASSFTRDRNWGYTF
cdr3_nt: TGCGCCAGCAGCTTCACCCGGGACAGGAACTGGGGCTACACCTTC

clone_size: .
j_call: TRBJ2-3
v_call: TRBV30
d_call: TRBD2
cdr3_aa: CAWTSGNTDTQYF
cdr3_nt: TGTGCCTGGACTAGCGGGAACACAGATACGCAGTATTTT

clone_size: .
j_call: TRBJ2-5
v_call: TRBV5-1
d_call: .
cdr3_aa: CASSLNFGPKETQYF
cdr3_nt: TGCGCCAGCAGCTTGAACTTCGGGCCCAAGGAGACCCAGTACTTC

clone_size: .
j_call: TRBJ2-7
v_call: TRBV5-4
d_call: TRBD2
cdr3_aa: CASSSRTSGDEQYF
cdr3_nt: TGTGCCAGCAGCTCCCGGACTAGCGGGGACGAGCAGTACTTC